The rows below give T cell receptor beta chains drawn from one sample of a study of blood T cell repertoires in COVID-19. Some clones are missing from TCRdb's copy, which holds only in-frame ones; the method was immunoSEQ multiplex PCR. The table shows about 300,000 clones, with around nine tenths occurring only once. Specimen: PBMCs or T cells enriched from blood (not recorded which). The source is a woman aged 45-65 years who had been exposed to COVID-19. CDR3s leave out the opening cysteine and the closing phenylalanine or tryptophan. Each record gives: clone size, V gene, D gene, J gene, CDR3 protein. The D gene is left open where the match is weak. Clone size is stated in some rows and not others, as once, few, many or a class when expanded.

abundance: once
v_gene: TRBV7-9
d_gene: TRBD1
j_gene: TRBJ1-4
CDR3aa: ASGRQGAVEKLF

abundance: .
v_gene: TRBV18
d_gene: .
j_gene: TRBJ2-7
CDR3aa: ASSPAGQSYEQY

abundance: few
v_gene: TRBV14
d_gene: TRBD1
j_gene: TRBJ1-2
CDR3aa: ASSYGTGIDYGYT

abundance: .
v_gene: TRBV27
d_gene: TRBD2
j_gene: TRBJ2-3
CDR3aa: ASSFIAGGTDTQY

abundance: few
v_gene: TRBV7-6
d_gene: .
j_gene: TRBJ2-3
CDR3aa: ASSYRDSSTDTQY

abundance: .
v_gene: TRBV15
d_gene: .
j_gene: TRBJ1-3
CDR3aa: ATSRAEAGNTIY

abundance: .
v_gene: TRBV4-2
d_gene: TRBD1
j_gene: TRBJ1-4
CDR3aa: ASSLAGTGNEKLF

abundance: .
v_gene: TRBV13
d_gene: TRBD2
j_gene: TRBJ2-5
CDR3aa: ASSSDPQRGKETQY

abundance: few
v_gene: TRBV2
d_gene: .
j_gene: TRBJ1-2
CDR3aa: ASSPGQSIQGYT

abundance: .
v_gene: TRBV5-4
d_gene: .
j_gene: TRBJ2-3
CDR3aa: ASSLWATQY

abundance: .
v_gene: TRBV19
d_gene: TRBD1
j_gene: TRBJ1-2
CDR3aa: ATFFSGQNNYGYT

abundance: once
v_gene: TRBV27
d_gene: .
j_gene: TRBJ1-2
CDR3aa: ASSLSLPGFGGYT

abundance: .
v_gene: TRBV6-1
d_gene: TRBD1
j_gene: TRBJ2-5
CDR3aa: ASSADRGPLQETQY

abundance: .
v_gene: TRBV9
d_gene: TRBD2
j_gene: TRBJ2-3
CDR3aa: ASSARDYSTDTQY

abundance: .
v_gene: TRBV28
d_gene: .
j_gene: TRBJ1-3
CDR3aa: ASSRQSSFSGNTIY

abundance: .
v_gene: TRBV5-6
d_gene: .
j_gene: TRBJ1-2
CDR3aa: ASNPRGGRYGYT

abundance: many
v_gene: TRBV4-1
d_gene: TRBD1
j_gene: TRBJ1-2
CDR3aa: ASSQDDRTGMGYT

abundance: .
v_gene: TRBV19
d_gene: .
j_gene: TRBJ2-2
CDR3aa: ASSLVAAVGELF

abundance: .
v_gene: TRBV3-1/TRBV3-2
d_gene: TRBD1
j_gene: TRBJ2-3
CDR3aa: ASSQVLNRQGRTQY

abundance: .
v_gene: TRBV24-1
d_gene: .
j_gene: TRBJ2-3
CDR3aa: ATSKRVSTDTQY

abundance: .
v_gene: TRBV7-2
d_gene: TRBD1
j_gene: TRBJ2-7
CDR3aa: ASSSQGSTGQSPPEQY

abundance: .
v_gene: TRBV5-1
d_gene: TRBD2
j_gene: TRBJ2-5
CDR3aa: ASRWGGQETQY

abundance: .
v_gene: TRBV27
d_gene: .
j_gene: TRBJ1-2
CDR3aa: ASSLRQAHLQFYGYT

abundance: .
v_gene: TRBV12-5
d_gene: TRBD1
j_gene: TRBJ2-1
CDR3aa: ASGSWTGGEDNEQF

abundance: .
v_gene: TRBV30
d_gene: .
j_gene: TRBJ1-4
CDR3aa: AWSPAWGVGEKLF

abundance: .
v_gene: TRBV5-1
d_gene: TRBD1
j_gene: TRBJ1-2
CDR3aa: ASSNGTGGFRSPGDYGYT

abundance: .
v_gene: TRBV5-4
d_gene: TRBD1
j_gene: TRBJ2-6
CDR3aa: ASSPGTGTGANVLT

abundance: .
v_gene: TRBV4-2
d_gene: .
j_gene: TRBJ1-2
CDR3aa: ASSQDQGFNYGYT

abundance: .
v_gene: TRBV4-1
d_gene: .
j_gene: TRBJ2-5
CDR3aa: ASSQDPPPRGETQY

abundance: .
v_gene: TRBV10-3
d_gene: .
j_gene: TRBJ2-5
CDR3aa: AISELQETQY

abundance: .
v_gene: TRBV7-9
d_gene: TRBD1
j_gene: TRBJ2-7
CDR3aa: ASRQQGDTYEQY

abundance: .
v_gene: TRBV19
d_gene: TRBD2
j_gene: TRBJ2-5
CDR3aa: ASSPLTGGPETQY

abundance: .
v_gene: TRBV14
d_gene: .
j_gene: TRBJ2-5
CDR3aa: ASSQAGVGETQY

abundance: .
v_gene: TRBV23-1
d_gene: .
j_gene: TRBJ1-6
CDR3aa: ASPVTLPLH

abundance: once
v_gene: TRBV7-9
d_gene: TRBD2
j_gene: TRBJ2-2
CDR3aa: ASSVSGGANTGELF

abundance: .
v_gene: TRBV6-5
d_gene: TRBD2
j_gene: TRBJ2-7
CDR3aa: AAGPGGEQY

abundance: .
v_gene: TRBV14
d_gene: TRBD2
j_gene: TRBJ2-5
CDR3aa: ASSRSTSGGARETQY

abundance: .
v_gene: TRBV5-1
d_gene: .
j_gene: TRBJ2-1
CDR3aa: ASSLAREYNEQF

abundance: .
v_gene: TRBV28
d_gene: .
j_gene: TRBJ2-2
CDR3aa: ASSFRASNTGELF

abundance: .
v_gene: TRBV18
d_gene: .
j_gene: TRBJ2-1
CDR3aa: ASSSRESYNEQF

abundance: .
v_gene: TRBV18
d_gene: .
j_gene: TRBJ2-7
CDR3aa: ASSPPGSDEQY

abundance: .
v_gene: TRBV28
d_gene: TRBD1
j_gene: TRBJ2-1
CDR3aa: ASSARQGLLSYNEQF

abundance: few
v_gene: TRBV28
d_gene: TRBD1
j_gene: TRBJ1-4
CDR3aa: ASRLDRGRSNEKLF

abundance: .
v_gene: TRBV27
d_gene: .
j_gene: TRBJ1-6
CDR3aa: ASSTKGILGGVTSPLH

abundance: .
v_gene: TRBV7-2
d_gene: .
j_gene: TRBJ1-4
CDR3aa: ASSLSTGWTEKLF